This T cell receptor (beta chain) derives from a study of regulatory T cells in long-lasting Graves disease. This clonotype occurred many times. According to the study, TCR beta libraries were built with iRepertoire HTBI primers and CDR3-region Arm-PCR. Each CDR3 protein gets one entry after TCRdb re-called the multiplex PCR reads with MiXCR. The sample lists some 600,000 distinct CDR3 sequences, 15% to 20% occurring once. Time point: newly diagnosed GD, antithyroid drugs for less than 3 months. PBMC RNA served as the TCR library source. The same sample was also studied in work on T cells in Graves' hyperthyroidism and ophthalmopathy.

The sequence came from a man between 18 and 35 years old with Graves disease. Source: peripheral blood mononuclear cells (PBMCs), taken at new diagnosis, from a patient treated with antithyroid drugs.

The DNA for the CDR3 is TGCAGTGCTAGTAGGGCAACCTACAATGAGCAGTTCTTC. This translates into CSASRATYNEQFF. The chain carries TRBV20-1 and TRBJ2-1, with unresolved D. Germline V gene lookup returns CDR1 DFQATT and CDR2 SNEGSKA (reference sequence). This CDR3 is 13 amino acids long. Between the trimmed V and J ends, which lost 3 bases and 2 bases, there was a span of 8 bases.